This T cell receptor (beta chain) comes out of a study of a mutant IDH1 vaccine in newly diagnosed glioma. In regard to this clone: Its antigen is still unknown.

Regarding the study as a whole: With respect to changes in top peripheral T cell clonotypes, pseudoprogression seemed unrelated.

Time point noted: baseline, week 1 (first vaccination visit). Treatment described: pre-vaccination baseline after standard-of-care therapy. Assay used: immunoSEQ multiplex PCR; TCRdb lists only in-frame clones, some missing. The sample holds about 46,000 clones, 86% seen once. V dropped 4 bases and J dropped 7; count of bases not matched to a gene: 3. This CDR3 contains 16 residues. Germline lookup yields CDR1 MNHEY and CDR2 SVGAGI. The specimen comprised PBMCs, sampled from a glioma patient treated with radiotherapy, temozolomide or both. This receptor was taken from a man aged 40-49 years with glioma. The chain uses TRBV6-5 and TRBJ2-2; 16 positions agree with TRBD2. The CDR3 sequence is CASSSGLAGGFGELFF. The CDR3 region has the DNA TGTGCCAGCAGTTCGGGACTAGCGGGAGGGTTCGGGGAGCTGTTTTTT.